This passage covers 17 T cell receptor beta chains from one sample sequenced in a study of shared T cell receptors in the human thymus. Assay used: immunoSEQ multiplex PCR; TCRdb lists only in-frame clones, some missing. The table records 720,000 or so clones, roughly 85% of them present only once. The sample was also reused in another study, on human thymus T cells.

The sample was thymocytes. The receptors were gathered from a girl in the first two years of life with a congenital heart defect.

The V call is TRBV23-1, the J call TRBJ2-3; 10 nucleotides line up with TRBD2. TRBV23-1 is known as an ORF, though its function is uncertain. This CDR3 is 18 amino acids long. Trimming took 2 bases from V and 3 from J; bases not matched to a gene: 11. As DNA, the CDR3 is TGCGCCAGCAGTCAACGCGCTAGACTAGCGGGTATTACAGATACGCAGTATTTT. Translation gives CASSQRARLAGITDTQYF.

This clone appeared a single time. This sequence joins TRBV11-2 and TRBJ1-1, with D possibly TRBD1 on 5 matching bases. This CDR3 region has 15 residues. Looked up from germline, CDR1 is SGHAT and CDR2 is FQNNGV. V shed 5 bases and J shed 0 bases, with 13 bases lying between them. Here the CDR3 DNA reads TGTGCCAGCAGCCTGGGAGGGGATTTGAACACTGAAGCTTTCTTT. Amino acid sequence: CASSLGGDLNTEAFF.

This clone was seen a few times. The rearrangement uses TRBV28 and TRBJ2-1, with TRBD2 identical over 10 bases. The trim removed 6 bases at V and 4 bases at J, leaving 9 bases unmatched. The CDR3 length is 16 residues. Germline loops: CDR1 MDHEN, CDR2 SYDVKM. The CDR3 is CASRLGTSGVYNEQFF. CDR3 coding DNA: TGTGCCAGCAGATTAGGAACTAGCGGGGTTTACAATGAGCAGTTCTTC.

The chain recombines TRBV4-3 with TRBJ1-2, with TRBD1 matching over 7 bases. Unmatched junction bases numbered 8, after V lost 0 bases and J lost 13 bases. Germline CDR1 and CDR2: LGHNA and YSLEER. CDR3 length equals 13 residues. The CDR3 DNA follows: TGCGCCAGCAGCCAAGAAGTGGGGACAGTGGGCACCTTC. It encodes CASSQEVGTVGTF.

The sample holds one count of this clone. The chain uses TRBV19 and TRBJ2-7, with D possibly matching TRBD2 (5 bases). Trimming left V 8 bases short and J 6 bases short, with 20 bases between. Per germline, CDR1 LNHDA and CDR2 SQIVND (reference sequence). The CDR3 runs to 14 residues. CDR3 protein: CASGRGILGSEQYF. The CDR3 DNA sequence: TGTGCCAGTGGCCGAGGGATTTTGGGTAGCGAGCAGTACTTC. The full variable domain, completed using reference TRBV19 and TRBJ2-7, is DGGITQSPKYLFRKEGQNVTLSCEQNLNHDAMYWYRQDPGQGLRLIYYSQIVNDFQKGDIAEGYSVSREKKESFPLTVTSAQKNPTAFYLCASGRGILGSEQYFGPGTRLTVT.

DNA for the CDR3: TGCGCCAGCAGCTTGCCTTATCGACTAGCGGGGGACTACGAGCAGTACTTC. This sequence encodes CASSLPYRLAGDYEQYF. The chain couples TRBV5-1 to TRBJ2-7; 12 nucleotides match TRBD2. The germline CDR1 and CDR2 sequences are SGHRS and YFSETQ. The CDR3 is 17 amino acids. Germline trimming cut 1 base from V and 3 bases from J; bases unmatched to any gene: 8.

The chain links TRBV9 to TRBJ2-5; 11 bases fit TRBD2. J gave up 6 bases and V 3 bases, and 10 bases lay outside the gene matches. The germline V gene has CDR1 SGDLS and CDR2 YYNGEE. The CDR3 covers 16 residues. Here the CDR3 reads CASSAHSGGARKTQYF. CDR3 bases: TGTGCCAGCAGCGCACATAGCGGGGGGGCAAGAAAGACCCAGTACTTC.

The rearrangement links TRBV2 to TRBJ1-4, with TRBD1 matching over 9 bases. The CDR3 is made up of 22 amino acids. Germline CDR1 and CDR2: SNHLY and FYNNEI. The trim removed 8 bases at V and 4 bases at J, leaving 29 bases unmatched. The CDR3 bases are TGTGCCAGCGGCTGCGACAGGGGGAAGGAAGGAGAGATTAGACCCGATAATGAAAAACTGTTTTTT. This codes for CASGCDRGKEGEIRPDNEKLFF.

This chain links TRBV12-5 with TRBJ1-3; D is undetermined. V dropped 0 bases and J dropped 0 bases, with 21 bases sitting between them. Germline-derived CDR1 and CDR2 are LGHNT and FRNRAP. The CDR3 covers 20 residues. The CDR3 DNA reads TGTGCTAGTGGTTTGGTAACGAGGTCCTGGATAGGGAGCTCTGGAAACACCATATATTTT. Amino acid sequence: CASGLVTRSWIGSSGNTIYF.

The chain carries TRBV6-6 and TRBJ1-4; TRBD1 matches 7 bases. Germline CDR1 MNHNY, CDR2 SVGAGI (reference sequence). V trimming: 5 bases; J trimming: 1 base; junction bases outside the gene matches: 7. There are 16 residues in the CDR3. The CDR3 DNA is TGTGCCAGCAGTATGTTTCGACAGGGAACTAATGAAAAACTGTTTTTT. As protein: CASSMFRQGTNEKLFF.

The V and J genes are TRBV27 and TRBJ2-2; TRBD1 might be the D (5 bases). CDR3 length: 16 residues. CDR1 MNHEY and CDR2 SMNVEV come from the germline V gene (reference sequence). V lost 1 base and J 0 bases, leaving 9 bases between the germline ends. The CDR3 DNA reads as TGTGCCAGCAGTTTATTGACAGAGCCGAACACCGGGGAGCTGTTTTTT. Translated, it gives CASSLLTEPNTGELFF.

This rearrangement joins TRBV18 to TRBJ1-4; 7 bases align to TRBD1. This CDR3 is built from 15 residues. J lost 10 bases, V lost 2 bases, and 10 bases had no gene match. Germline-derived CDR1 and CDR2 are KGHSH and LQKENI. The CDR3 loop reads CASSPRATGTGKLFF. The CDR3 DNA is TGTGCCAGCTCACCAAGGGCGACAGGGACTGGAAAACTGTTTTTT.

The chain couples TRBV6-5 to TRBJ1-1, with 8 bases that match TRBD1. The germline gives CDR1 MNHEY, CDR2 SVGAGI. The CDR3 is 13 residues long. Unmatched junction bases numbered 10, after V lost 5 bases and J lost 11 bases. The CDR3 sequence: CASSTQGARPAFF. DNA of the CDR3: TGTGCCAGCAGTACGCAGGGGGCGCGTCCGGCTTTCTTT.

A single count supports this clone. The rearrangement joins TRBV28 to TRBJ2-5; the match to TRBD1 covers 7 bases. Germline-derived CDR1 and CDR2 are MDHEN and SYDVKM. Losses at the gene ends were 6 bases for V and 1 base for J; bases not matched to a gene: 8. The CDR3 is 15 residues long. For the CDR3, the DNA is TGTGCCAGCAGCCCCGGGACAGAGTTCCAAGAGACCCAGTACTTC. Translated: CASSPGTEFQETQYF.

This CDR3 is CASRCRDRAYGYTF. CDR3 in DNA: TGCGCCAGCAGGTGTAGGGACAGGGCTTATGGCTACACCTTC. The rearrangement links TRBV10-2 to TRBJ1-2, with 9 bases matching TRBD1. Germline CDR1 WSHSY, CDR2 SAAADI. V lost 6 bases, J lost 5 bases, and 7 bases stayed unmatched. This CDR3 is 14 amino acids long.

The chain employs TRBV27 and TRBJ1-2, with 10 nucleotides matching TRBD1. The V gene's germline CDR1 is MNHEY and CDR2 SMNVEV (reference sequence). The CDR3 has 13 amino acids. V lost 2 bases to trimming and J lost 7 bases; unmatched junction nucleotides: 1. CDR3 sequence reads: CASSLGTGVGYTF. In DNA, the CDR3 is TGTGCCAGCAGTTTAGGGACAGGGGTTGGCTACACCTTC.

The gene calls are TRBV5-4 and TRBJ1-2; 9 bases are shared with TRBD1. The J segment lost 2 bases and the V segment lost 5 bases, leaving 4 bases of the junction unmatched. CDR1 and CDR2 from the germline V gene are SGHNT and YYREEE (reference sequence). This CDR3 is 14 amino acids long. The CDR3 protein is CASSPDRGNYGYTF. Here the CDR3 DNA reads TGTGCCAGCAGTCCGGACAGGGGAAACTATGGCTACACCTTC.